The next 29 T cell receptor beta chains were all read from a single sample in a study of T cells in localized non-small cell lung cancer. Sequencing used immunoSEQ multiplex PCR; TCRdb keeps in-frame clones, though not all of them. The sample holds 37,000 or so clones, roughly 88% seen once. The specimen comprised peripheral blood, sampled before any cancer treatment. Receptors originate from a woman between 40 and 69 years old with stage I lung adenocarcinoma.

Concerning this clone itself: The junction shows a germline mismatch at one end, possibly a read error. The gene calls are TRBV28 and TRBJ2-7; TRBD1 agrees at 9 bases. CDR3 size: 14 residues. Germline CDR1 and CDR2: MDHEN and SYDVKM. Here the CDR3 reads CASSWTGENREQYF. As DNA, the CDR3 is TGTGCCAGTAGTTGGACAGGGGAGAATAGGGAGCAGTACTTC.

This clone was seen once. The chain combines TRBV14 with TRBJ2-5; weak D call: TRBD1 (5 bases). Deletions cut 0 bases from V and 5 bases from J, with 10 bases between. The CDR3 is 14 amino acids. Germline V gene lookup returns CDR1 SGHDN and CDR2 FVKESK. The CDR3 DNA reads TGTGCCAGCAGCCAAGATATTAACAGGGAGACCCAGTACTTC. Protein: CASSQDINRETQYF.

The table lists this clone with a count of one. The chain combines TRBV30 with TRBJ1-2; no clear D gene. V shed 1 base and J shed 5 bases, with 5 bases lying between them. There are 11 residues in the CDR3. CDR1 is GTSNPN and CDR2 is SVGIG in the germline V gene (reference sequence). CDR3 region: CAWSGGYGYTF. Written as DNA, the CDR3 is TGTGCCTGGAGTGGGGGTTATGGCTACACCTTC.

The gene calls are TRBV28 and TRBJ1-2, with D possibly being TRBD1 (5 bases). The CDR3 consists of 13 residues. From germline, CDR1 is MDHEN and CDR2 SYDVKM. In DNA, the CDR3 is TGTGCTATATCCCCGGGACTCAACAATGGCTACACCTTC. Translating gives CAISPGLNNGYTF.

The chain joins TRBV5-1 to TRBJ2-5; no clear D. CDR3 length: 13 amino acids. Germline values: CDR1 SGHRS, CDR2 YFSETQ. V was clipped by 5 bases and J by 2 bases, with 10 bases between them. The CDR3 loop reads CASRWSGQETQYF. CDR3 sequence (DNA): TGCGCCAGCAGATGGAGTGGTCAAGAGACCCAGTACTTC.

The chain combines TRBV5-1 with TRBJ2-3; tentative D call: TRBD1 (6 bases). The length of the CDR3 is 15 residues. CDR1 and CDR2 (germline): SGHRS, YFSETQ. The germline V and J ends were trimmed by 0 bases and 4 bases, with 12 bases remaining between them. The CDR3 reads CASSLARPGADTQYF. The CDR3 DNA sequence: TGCGCCAGCAGCTTGGCCCGCCCAGGGGCAGATACGCAGTATTTT. Drawing the rest from reference TRBV5-1 and TRBJ2-3, the complete variable domain is KAGVTQTPRYLIKTRGQQVTLSCSPISGHRSVSWYQQTPGQGLQFLFEYFSETQRNKGNFPGRFSGRQFSNSRSEMNVSTLELGDSALYLCASSLARPGADTQYFGPGTRLTVL.

This clone has a single count. The chain links TRBV23-1 to TRBJ2-2; 8 nucleotides align to TRBD2. TRBV23-1 is an ORF, with its function uncertain. V lost 7 bases, J lost 1 base, and 8 bases stayed unmatched. The CDR3 loop spans 16 amino acids. CDR3 nucleotide sequence: TGCGCCAGCAACACGAAGACTAGCGAGAACACCGGGGAGCTGTTTTTT. This encodes CASNTKTSENTGELFF.

The chain uses TRBV19 and TRBJ1-1; TRBD1 might be the D (6 bases). CDR3 length: 15 residues. CDR1 and CDR2 (germline): LNHDA, SQIVND (reference sequence). V lost 1 base and J 2 bases, leaving 11 bases between the germline ends. The CDR3 DNA follows: TGTGCCAGTAGTATAGGCCCAGGGGTTAACACTGAAGCTTTCTTT. Its protein is CASSIGPGVNTEAFF.

The chain is built from TRBV7-2 and TRBJ2-7; 7 nucleotides match TRBD2. After removal of 2 bases from V and 2 bases from J, the junction contained 12 bases not matched to a gene. Germline CDR1 reads SGHTA; CDR2 reads FQGNSA. The CDR3 is 17 residues long. CDR3 residues: CASSLTDSAGPAYEQYF. CDR3 DNA sequence: TGTGCCAGCAGCTTAACGGACTCAGCGGGGCCGGCCTACGAGCAGTACTTC.

The gene calls are TRBV7-6 and TRBJ2-7; 8 bases map to TRBD1. V trimming: 5 bases; J trimming: 6 bases; junction bases outside the gene matches: 3. The CDR3 totals 12 residues. The germline V gene has CDR1 SGHVS and CDR2 FNYEAQ. CDR3 in amino acids: CASSQDRVEQYF. CDR3 nucleotide sequence: TGTGCCAGCAGCCAGGACAGGGTCGAGCAGTACTTC.

The chain combines TRBV18 with TRBJ2-3, with D unresolved. V gave up 3 bases and J gave up 0 bases, with 7 bases separating them. Germline CDR1 is KGHSH and CDR2 is LQKENI. CDR3 length equals 14 residues. The CDR3 DNA is TGTGCCAGCTCACCGGTGGGCAGCACAGATACGCAGTATTTT. It is translated as CASSPVGSTDTQYF.

The chain has TRBV14 and TRBJ2-3; 16 nucleotides align to TRBD2. Losses at the gene ends were 8 bases for V and 3 bases for J; bases not matched to a gene: 8. This CDR3 region has 17 residues. Germline CDR1 reads SGHDN; CDR2 reads FVKESK. DNA of the CDR3: TGTGCCAGCGGCGGGACTAGCGGGAGGGCCAGTACAGATACGCAGTATTTT. It specifies CASGGTSGRASTDTQYF.

Comments on this clone: At one end the junction does not follow the germline gene, possibly because of a read error. This chain links TRBV7-7 with TRBJ2-5, with D tentatively TRBD1 (6 bases). CDR3 size: 15 residues. Germline CDR1 reads SSHAT; CDR2 reads FNYEAQ (reference sequence). In DNA, the CDR3 is TGTGCTAGCAGCCCCATACAGGGCTTCCAAGAGACCCAGTACTTC. This gives the protein CASSPIQGFQETQYF. The full variable domain, with the rest looked up from reference TRBV7-7 and TRBJ2-5, is GAGVSQSPRYKVTKRGQDVTLRCDPISSHATLYWYQQALGQGPEFLTYFNYEAQPDKSGLPSDRFSAERPEGSISTLTIQRTEQRDSAMYRCASSPIQGFQETQYFGPGTRLLVL.

J is TRBJ2-5 and V is TRBV27, with 8 bases fitting TRBD2. Germline-derived CDR1 and CDR2 are MNHEY and SMNVEV (reference sequence). Trimming at V came to 1 base and at J to 2 bases, leaving 3 bases not matched to a gene. The CDR3 length is 15 residues. In DNA form, the CDR3 reads TGTGCCAGCAGTTTATTTATAGCGGGACAAGAGACCCAGTACTTC. It is translated as CASSLFIAGQETQYF.

The chain joins TRBV2 to TRBJ2-5; D may match TRBD1 or TRBD2 (5 bases each). Trimming stripped 8 bases from V and 1 base from J, with 26 bases between. Germline-derived CDR1 and CDR2 are SNHLY and FYNNEI. This CDR3 spans 18 amino acids. This CDR3 reads CASQQWGRESGVQETQYF. The CDR3 DNA follows: TGTGCCAGCCAACAATGGGGCAGGGAGAGTGGGGTCCAAGAGACCCAGTACTTC. Full variable domain (rest looked up from reference TRBV2 and TRBJ2-5): EPEVTQTPSHQVTQMGQEVILRCVPISNHLYFYWYRQILGQKVEFLVSFYNNEISEKSEIFDDQFSVERPDGSNFTLKIRSTKLEDSAMYFCASQQWGRESGVQETQYFGPGTRLLVL.

The V and J genes are TRBV19 and TRBJ2-2, with a tentative D call TRBD2 (6 bases). This CDR3 is 13 amino acids long. Trimming took 6 bases from V and 8 from J, leaving 13 bases between them. Germline CDR1 is LNHDA and CDR2 is SQIVND (reference sequence). CDR3 in amino acids: CASSAGIGGELFF. CDR3 DNA sequence: TGTGCCAGTAGCGCGGGGATTGGAGGGGAGCTGTTTTTT.

The chain has TRBV28 and TRBJ2-3, with D possibly being TRBD1 (5 bases). This CDR3 contains 12 residues. V shed 6 bases and J shed 5 bases, with 9 bases lying between them. Germline lookup yields CDR1 MDHEN and CDR2 SYDVKM. DNA for the CDR3: TGTGCCAGCAGCCGACAGTTAGATACGCAGTATTTT. This sequence encodes CASSRQLDTQYF.

This clone was found once. V is TRBV10-3 and J is TRBJ2-1; no definite D call. Germline V gives CDR1 ENHRY, CDR2 SYGVKD. This CDR3 comprises 16 residues. Trimming removed 3 bases from V and 2 bases from J, with 14 bases in between. The CDR3 reads CAISDAPQTAYNEQFF. CDR3 in DNA: TGTGCCATCAGTGATGCCCCCCAGACGGCCTACAATGAGCAGTTCTTC.

The chain links TRBV30 to TRBJ2-7; 9 positions agree with TRBD2. V was clipped by 3 bases and J by 9 bases; unmatched bases: 9. This CDR3 comprises 13 residues. Per germline, CDR1 GTSNPN and CDR2 SVGIG (reference sequence). The CDR3 nucleotides read TGTGCCTGGAGCGGCGGGACTAGCTTAGGGCAGTACTTC. This sequence encodes CAWSGGTSLGQYF. Combining the CDR3 with reference TRBV30 and TRBJ2-7 gives the whole variable domain SQTIHQWPATLVQPVGSPLSLECTVEGTSNPNLYWYRQAAGRGLQLLFYSVGIGQISSEVPQNLSASRPQDRQFILSSKKLLLSDSGFYLCAWSGGTSLGQYFGPGTRLTVT.

The V gene is TRBV2, the J gene TRBJ2-3, with TRBD1 as a possible D gene (6 bases). This CDR3 has 15 amino acids. From germline, CDR1 is SNHLY and CDR2 FYNNEI. The ends were cut back, 2 bases at V and 2 bases at J, with 11 bases in the middle. The CDR3 DNA is TGTGCCAGCAGTGAACAGGGGATGAACACAGATACGCAGTATTTT. Translated, it gives CASSEQGMNTDTQYF. The full variable domain, its missing parts supplied by reference TRBV2 and TRBJ2-3, is EPEVTQTPSHQVTQMGQEVILRCVPISNHLYFYWYRQILGQKVEFLVSFYNNEISEKSEIFDDQFSVERPDGSNFTLKIRSTKLEDSAMYFCASSEQGMNTDTQYFGPGTRLTVL.

This chain joins TRBV4-1 and TRBJ1-2; D not certain. Germline CDR1 MGHRA, CDR2 YSYEKL. This CDR3 is built from 14 residues. Trimming took off 2 bases at V and 8 bases at J, with 15 bases between the two ends. The CDR3 protein is CASSQSKEAFGYTF. The CDR3 DNA reads as TGCGCCAGCAGCCAAAGCAAGGAGGCATTCGGCTACACCTTC.

This clone has just a few counts. The rearrangement links TRBV7-9 to TRBJ1-4; 8 bases are shared with TRBD1. The germline CDR1 and CDR2 sequences are SEHNR and FQNEAQ (reference sequence). V was clipped by 3 bases and J by 0 bases; unmatched bases: 12. The CDR3 loop spans 19 amino acids. CDR3 residues: CASSFTLVTTGATNEKLFF. The CDR3 DNA reads as TGTGCCAGCAGCTTTACGTTGGTGACGACAGGGGCAACTAATGAAAAACTGTTTTTT. The complete variable domain, with remaining parts taken from reference TRBV7-9 and TRBJ1-4, reads DTGVSQNPRHKITKRGQNVTFRCDPISEHNRLYWYRQTLGQGPEFLTYFQNEAQLEKSRLLSDRFSAERPKGSFSTLEIQRTEQGDSAMYLCASSFTLVTTGATNEKLFFGSGTQLSVL.

The rearrangement joins TRBV4-2 to TRBJ2-3; possible D gene TRBD1, 8 bases. Trimming left V 2 bases short and J 11 bases short, with 14 bases between. The CDR3 length is 13 residues. Per germline, CDR1 LGHNA and CDR2 YNFKEQ. The CDR3 sequence is CASSQPDREGQYF. CDR3 nucleotide sequence: TGTGCCAGCAGCCAACCGGACAGGGAGGGGCAGTATTTT.

This chain uses TRBV6-5 with TRBJ2-1, with 11 bases that match TRBD2. Looked up from germline, CDR1 is MNHEY and CDR2 is SVGAGI. The CDR3 consists of 14 residues. Trimming took 6 bases from V and 5 from J; bases not matched to a gene: 3. CDR3 DNA sequence: TGTGCCAGCAGGCGGGGACTAGCGGACAATGAGCAGTTCTTC. It specifies CASRRGLADNEQFF.

The chain employs TRBV29-1 and TRBJ1-2, with a possible D match to TRBD1 (5 bases). The CDR3 is made up of 16 amino acids. CDR1 is SQVTM, CDR2 ANQGSEA, per germline. V lost 6 bases and J lost 2, with 22 bases in between. The CDR3 coding sequence is TGCAGCGTGGACCGACAGTTATGGGGGGGAAACTATGGCTACACCTTC. Translating it yields CSVDRQLWGGNYGYTF.

The chain employs TRBV6-1 and TRBJ2-2; D is unresolved. CDR1 is MNHNS and CDR2 is SASEGT in the germline V gene. This CDR3 contains 14 residues. Trimming pared 4 bases from V and 1 base from J, leaving 7 bases between. CDR3 loop: CASSGLQNTGELFF. Written as DNA, the CDR3 is TGTGCCAGCAGTGGGCTACAGAACACCGGGGAGCTGTTTTTT.

This clone was detected a few times. The V and J genes are TRBV28 and TRBJ1-5, with D hard to call. Germline loops: CDR1 MDHEN, CDR2 SYDVKM. The V end lost 5 bases, the J end lost 0 bases, and 17 bases lay between the germline ends. This CDR3 contains 17 residues. CDR3 residues: CASSIPTTSPSNQPQHF. CDR3 coding DNA: TGTGCCAGCAGTATCCCGACGACCTCCCCTAGCAATCAGCCCCAGCATTTT.

This chain joins TRBV28 and TRBJ2-5; D is possibly TRBD2 (7 bases). The CDR3 runs 17 residues. V lost 1 base and J lost 3, with 18 bases in between. CDR1 is MDHEN and CDR2 is SYDVKM in the germline V gene. Here the CDR3 DNA reads TGTGCCAGCAGTTTATACGGGGGGCCGGGTACAAAAGAGACCCAGTACTTC. This codes for CASSLYGGPGTKETQYF.

The chain couples TRBV5-1 to TRBJ2-3, with 7 nucleotides matching TRBD2. V gave up 3 bases and J gave up 6 bases; unmatched junction bases: 16. CDR1 is SGHRS and CDR2 is YFSETQ in the germline V gene. The CDR3 is 17 amino acids. The CDR3 nucleotides are TGCGCCAGCAGCTCCCCATCAGGGCGGGAGCCCTGGGATACGCAGTATTTT. Translated, it gives CASSSPSGREPWDTQYF.